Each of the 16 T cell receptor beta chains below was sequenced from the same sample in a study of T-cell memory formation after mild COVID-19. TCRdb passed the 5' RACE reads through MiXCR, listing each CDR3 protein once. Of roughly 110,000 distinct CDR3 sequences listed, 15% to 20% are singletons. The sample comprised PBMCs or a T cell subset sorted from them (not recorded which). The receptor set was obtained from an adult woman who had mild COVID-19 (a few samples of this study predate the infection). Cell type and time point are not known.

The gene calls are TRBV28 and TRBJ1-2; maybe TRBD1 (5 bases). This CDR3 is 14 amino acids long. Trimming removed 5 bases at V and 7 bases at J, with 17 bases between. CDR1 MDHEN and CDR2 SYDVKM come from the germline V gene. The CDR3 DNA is TGTGCCAGCAGTCCCGTAGGACCCGGGGGTGGCTACACCTTC. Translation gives CASSPVGPGGGYTF.

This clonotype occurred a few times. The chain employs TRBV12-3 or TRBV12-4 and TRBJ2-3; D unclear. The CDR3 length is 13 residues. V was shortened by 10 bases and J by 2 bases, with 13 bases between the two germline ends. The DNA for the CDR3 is TGTGCCACCTCCTACGGCCCCACAGATACGCAGTATTTT. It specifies CATSYGPTDTQYF.

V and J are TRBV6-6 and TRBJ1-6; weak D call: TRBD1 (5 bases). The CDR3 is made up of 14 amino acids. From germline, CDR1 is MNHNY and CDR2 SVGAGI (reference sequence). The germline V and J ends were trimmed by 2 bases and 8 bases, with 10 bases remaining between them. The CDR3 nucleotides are TGTGCCAGCAGTTACGGGGGTCCCCATTCACCCCTCCACTTT. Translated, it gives CASSYGGPHSPLHF.

The CDR3 DNA sequence: TGTGCCAGCAGCGCGTGGACTAGCGGGGGATTCACAGATACGCAGTATTTT. Encoded protein: CASSAWTSGGFTDTQYF. The rearrangement links TRBV5-4 to TRBJ2-3, with 13 bases matching TRBD2. J gave up 2 bases and V 4 bases, and 7 bases lay outside the gene matches. Germline values: CDR1 SGHNT, CDR2 YYREEE (reference sequence). The CDR3 has 17 amino acids.

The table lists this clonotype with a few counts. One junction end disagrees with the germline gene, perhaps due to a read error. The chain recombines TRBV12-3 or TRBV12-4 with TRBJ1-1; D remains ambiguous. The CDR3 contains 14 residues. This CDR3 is CASSWASDNTEALF. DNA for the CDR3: TGTGCCAGCAGTTGGGCAAGTGATAACACTGAAGCTCTCTTT.

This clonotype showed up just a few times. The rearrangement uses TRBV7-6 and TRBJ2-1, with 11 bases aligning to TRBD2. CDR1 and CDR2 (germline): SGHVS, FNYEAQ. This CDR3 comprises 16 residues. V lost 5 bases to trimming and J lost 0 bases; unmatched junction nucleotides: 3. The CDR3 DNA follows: TGTGCCAGCAGCCGTAGCGGGGGGGCCTCCTACAATGAGCAGTTCTTC. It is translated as CASSRSGGASYNEQFF. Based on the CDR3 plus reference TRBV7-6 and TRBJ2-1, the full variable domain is GAGVSQSPRYKVTKRGQDVALRCDPISGHVSLYWYRQALGQGPEFLTYFNYEAQQDKSGLPNDRFSAERPEGSISTLTIQRTEQRDSAMYRCASSRSGGASYNEQFFGPGTRLTVL.

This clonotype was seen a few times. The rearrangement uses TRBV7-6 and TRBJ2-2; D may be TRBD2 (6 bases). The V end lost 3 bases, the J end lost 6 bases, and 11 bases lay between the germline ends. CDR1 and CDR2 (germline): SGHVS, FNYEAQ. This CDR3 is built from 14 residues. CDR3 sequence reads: CASSLAGGAGELFF. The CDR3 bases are TGTGCCAGCAGCTTGGCAGGAGGGGCCGGGGAGCTGTTTTTT. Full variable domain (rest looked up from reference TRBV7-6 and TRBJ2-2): GAGVSQSPRYKVTKRGQDVALRCDPISGHVSLYWYRQALGQGPEFLTYFNYEAQQDKSGLPNDRFSAERPEGSISTLTIQRTEQRDSAMYRCASSLAGGAGELFFGEGSRLTVL.

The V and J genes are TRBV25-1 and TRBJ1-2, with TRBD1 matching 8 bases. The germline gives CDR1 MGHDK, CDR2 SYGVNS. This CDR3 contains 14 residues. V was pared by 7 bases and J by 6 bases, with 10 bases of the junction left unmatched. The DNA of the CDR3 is TGTGCCAGCAACGTTGGACAGGGAGGCCATGGCTACACCTTC. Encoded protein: CASNVGQGGHGYTF.

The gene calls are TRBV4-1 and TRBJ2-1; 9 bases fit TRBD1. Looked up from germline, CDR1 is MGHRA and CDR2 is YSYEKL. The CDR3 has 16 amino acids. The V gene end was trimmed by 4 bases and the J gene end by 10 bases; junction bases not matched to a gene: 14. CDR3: CASSLTGQGTQNEQFF. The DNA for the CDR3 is TGCGCCAGCAGCCTTACCGGACAGGGGACCCAAAACGAGCAGTTCTTC.

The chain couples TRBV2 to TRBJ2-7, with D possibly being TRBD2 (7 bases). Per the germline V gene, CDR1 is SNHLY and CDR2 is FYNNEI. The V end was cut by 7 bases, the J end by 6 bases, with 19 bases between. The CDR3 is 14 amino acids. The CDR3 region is CASTLGAGALEQYF. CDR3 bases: TGTGCCAGCACTTTGGGGGCGGGAGCCCTCGAGCAGTACTTC.

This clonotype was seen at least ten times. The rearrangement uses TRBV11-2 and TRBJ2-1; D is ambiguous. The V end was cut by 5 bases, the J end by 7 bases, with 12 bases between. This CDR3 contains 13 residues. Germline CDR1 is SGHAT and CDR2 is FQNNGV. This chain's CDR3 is CASSLERVNEQFF. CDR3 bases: TGTGCCAGCAGCCTTGAGCGCGTTAATGAGCAGTTCTTC.

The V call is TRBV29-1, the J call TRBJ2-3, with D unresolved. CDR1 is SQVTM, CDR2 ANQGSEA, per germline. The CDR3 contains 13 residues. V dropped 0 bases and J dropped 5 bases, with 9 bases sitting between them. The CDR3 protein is CSVEDPWEDTQYF. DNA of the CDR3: TGCAGCGTTGAAGATCCGTGGGAAGATACGCAGTATTTT.

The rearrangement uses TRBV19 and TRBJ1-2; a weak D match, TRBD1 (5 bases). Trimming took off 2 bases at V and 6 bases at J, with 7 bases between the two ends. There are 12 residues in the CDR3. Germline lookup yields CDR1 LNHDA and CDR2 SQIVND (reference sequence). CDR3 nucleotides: TGTGCCAGTAGTATACGGGGGGATGGCTACACCTTC. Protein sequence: CASSIRGDGYTF.

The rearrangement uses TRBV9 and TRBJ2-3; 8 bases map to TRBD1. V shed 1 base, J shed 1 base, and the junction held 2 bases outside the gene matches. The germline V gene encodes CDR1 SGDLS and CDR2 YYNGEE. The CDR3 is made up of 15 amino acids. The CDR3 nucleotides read TGTGCCAGCAGCGTACAGGGGGCCCGCACAGATACGCAGTATTTT. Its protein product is CASSVQGARTDTQYF.

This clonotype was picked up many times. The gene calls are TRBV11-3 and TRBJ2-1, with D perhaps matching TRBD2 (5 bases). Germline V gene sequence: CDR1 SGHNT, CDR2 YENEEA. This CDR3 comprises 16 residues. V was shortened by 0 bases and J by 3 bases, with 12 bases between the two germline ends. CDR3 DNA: TGTGCCAGCAGCTTAGATTCCCGGGGTGGCTACAATGAGCAGTTCTTC. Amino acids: CASSLDSRGGYNEQFF.

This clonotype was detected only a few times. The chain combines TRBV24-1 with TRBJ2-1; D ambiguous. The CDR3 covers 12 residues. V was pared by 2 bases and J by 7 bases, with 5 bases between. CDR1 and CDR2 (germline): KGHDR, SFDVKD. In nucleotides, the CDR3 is TGTGCCACCAGTGATTCAATGAATGAGCAGTTCTTC. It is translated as CATSDSMNEQFF.